These T cell receptor beta chains were read from a single sample in a study of blood T cell repertoires in COVID-19. Repertoires were generated with immunoSEQ multiplex PCR, while TCRdb's copy carries only in-frame clones and drops some. There are about 210,000 clones in the sample; about 87% occur only once, and roughly 1.7% lies in the top ten. Sequencing was performed on peripheral blood. The origin of the receptors is a man between 65 and 79 years old with acute or convalescent COVID-19. Each CDR3 is given with its conserved first and last residue. D genes are given only for firm matches. Rows may omit the clone size; those that give it use once, few, many or a size class.

- | - | TRBJ2-2 | TRBV5-6 | CASSLLYTGELFF | TGTGCCAGCAGCTTACTTTACACCGGGGAGCTGTTTTTT
once | TRBD1 | TRBJ1-2 | TRBV15 | CATSMDRIYGYTF | TGTGCCACCAGCATGGACAGGATCTATGGCTACACCTTC
once | TRBD2 | TRBJ2-7 | TRBV28 | CASSLTSGSYEQYF | TGTGCCAGCAGTCTGACTAGCGGCAGTTACGAGCAGTACTTC
- | TRBD1 | TRBJ2-7 | TRBV7-7 | CASSPDRGYEQYF | TGTGCTAGCAGCCCGGACAGGGGTTACGAGCAGTACTTC
once | TRBD1 | TRBJ1-2 | TRBV19 | CASSNAPGQGNFPRGYTF | TGTGCCAGTAGTAATGCACCGGGACAGGGCAATTTTCCGCGCGGCTACACCTTC
once | - | TRBJ2-7 | TRBV6-2/TRBV6-3 | CASSYSRGKTYEQYF | TGTGCCAGCAGTTACTCCCGGGGTAAGACCTACGAGCAGTACTTC
once | - | TRBJ1-1 | TRBV5-1 | CASSLLLGGNTEAFF | TGCGCCAGCAGCCTTTTATTGGGGGGGAACACTGAAGCTTTCTTT
once | - | TRBJ2-7 | TRBV18 | CASSPPVAEIYEQYF | TGTGCCAGCTCACCACCAGTAGCGGAAATCTACGAGCAGTACTTC
- | TRBD1 | TRBJ2-5 | TRBV7-2 | CASSLGGQGIGTQYF | TGTGCCAGCAGCTTAGGGGGACAGGGAATTGGGACCCAGTACTTC
once | - | TRBJ2-3 | TRBV5-4 | CASSHSGEGRDTQYF | TGTGCCAGCAGCCATTCAGGGGAGGGTCGAGATACGCAGTATTTT
once | - | TRBJ2-5 | TRBV28 | CASSSGPWRIQYF | TGTGCCAGCAGTTCCGGACCCTGGAGGATCCAGTACTTC
- | TRBD1 | TRBJ2-1 | TRBV7-3 | CASSFEGARNEQFF | TGTGCCAGCAGCTTCGAGGGGGCGAGAAATGAGCAGTTCTTC
- | - | TRBJ2-1 | TRBV12-5 | CASGLREYNEQFF | TGTGCTAGTGGTTTGCGGGAATACAATGAGCAGTTCTTC
once | TRBD2 | TRBJ2-1 | TRBV9 | CASSFIRLAGMNEQFF | TGTGCCAGCAGCTTCATAAGACTAGCGGGAATGAATGAGCAGTTCTTC
- | TRBD1 | TRBJ2-7 | TRBV10-3 | CAVTGTGARDLPYEQYF | TGTGCCGTCACCGGGACAGGGGCCAGAGACCTACCCTACGAGCAGTACTTC
- | - | TRBJ1-4 | TRBV12-3/TRBV12-4 | CASKNGTNEKLFF | TGTGCCAGCAAAAACGGGACTAATGAAAAACTGTTTTTT
- | TRBD2 | TRBJ2-1 | TRBV9 | CASSPRGGRGDNEQFF | TGTGCCAGCAGCCCCAGGGGCGGGAGGGGCGACAATGAGCAGTTCTTC
- | - | TRBJ2-1 | TRBV7-3 | CASSLTNEGTEQFF | TGTGCCAGCAGCTTAACCAATGAAGGGACAGAGCAGTTCTTC
once | TRBD1 | TRBJ2-7 | TRBV29-1 | CSVHGDRGLEQYF | TGCAGCGTCCACGGTGACAGGGGGCTCGAGCAGTACTTC
- | TRBD1 | TRBJ1-2 | TRBV28 | CASSLTVGTGYGYTF | TGTGCCAGCAGCTTAACAGTCGGGACAGGCTATGGCTACACCTTC
- | TRBD1 | TRBJ1-2 | TRBV5-1 | CASSPWDRGVYGYTF | TGCGCCAGCAGCCCATGGGACAGGGGAGTCTATGGCTACACCTTC
- | TRBD1 | TRBJ2-7 | TRBV5-1 | CASSLRQGAVSPYEQYF | TGCGCCAGCAGCTTACGACAGGGCGCAGTGTCTCCGTACGAGCAGTACTTC
once | - | TRBJ2-2 | TRBV7-8 | CASSLGQGVGAGELFF | TGTGCCAGCAGCTTAGGTCAGGGCGTGGGTGCCGGGGAGCTGTTTTTT
few | TRBD1 | TRBJ2-1 | TRBV12-3/TRBV12-4 | CASTLTGRLEQFF | TGTGCCAGCACCCTGACAGGGCGCCTTGAGCAGTTCTTC
few | - | TRBJ1-1 | TRBV12-3/TRBV12-4 | CASSFQGGTEAFF | TGTGCCAGCAGTTTTCAGGGCGGCACTGAAGCTTTCTTT